Listed below are T cell receptor beta chains from one sample, sequenced in a study of OX40 agonist ivuxolimab in advanced cancers. Using immunoSEQ multiplex PCR, the repertoire was profiled, and TCRdb retains in-frame clones only, with some absent. This sample yields about 62,000 clones, of which 70% to 80% are seen a single time; approximately 10% belongs to the top ten. The input for sequencing was CD4+ or CD8+ T cells sorted from blood, taken in a trial of the OX40 agonist ivuxolimab. Receptor source: an adult with an advanced solid tumor such as melanoma, head and neck, liver or kidney cancer. The CDR3 runs from the conserved cysteine through the conserved F or W. D genes are given only for firm matches. Some rows mark clone size as missing; the rest say once, few, many or name a class of expanded clone.

>NA|NA|TRBV19|TRBJ1-2
CASSSGVGYGYTF
TGTGCCAGTAGTTCCGGGGTGGGCTATGGCTACACCTTC
>TRBD2|NA|TRBV6-5|TRBJ2-5
CASSYSAGEQYF
TGTGCCAGCAGTTACTCGGCGGGGGAGCAGTACTTC
>NA|NA|TRBV7-9|TRBJ2-7
CASSPSYEQYF
TGTGCCAGCAGCCCGAGTTACGAGCAGTACTTC
>NA|NA|TRBV11-2|TRBJ2-7
CASSLSQGQEQYF
TGTGCCAGCAGCTTATCCCAGGGACAAGAGCAGTACTTC
>NA|NA|TRBV30|TRBJ1-2
CAWNVGSGYGYTF
TGTGCCTGGAACGTCGGGTCTGGCTATGGCTACACCTTC
>NA|NA|TRBV6-5|TRBJ1-2
CASSYARVSGYTF
TGTGCCAGCAGTTACGCCAGGGTGAGCGGCTACACCTTC
>NA|NA|TRBV14|TRBJ2-1
CASQLSTYNEQFF
TGTGCCAGCCAACTGAGCACCTACAATGAGCAGTTCTTC
>NA|NA|TRBV7-3|TRBJ1-6
CASSFGGGSPLHF
TGTGCCAGCAGCTTTGGGGGTGGTTCACCCCTCCACTTT
>NA|NA|TRBV14|TRBJ2-7
CASSQEWTNEQYF
TGTGCCAGCAGCCAAGAATGGACGAACGAGCAGTACTTC
>NA|NA|TRBV28|TRBJ1-2
CASSRRRNYGYTF
TGTGCCAGCAGTCGAAGGCGGAACTATGGCTACACCTTC
>NA|NA|TRBV6-5|TRBJ1-3
CASSWGNTIYF
TGTGCCAGCAGTTGGGGAAACACCATATATTTT
>TRBD2|NA|TRBV30|TRBJ2-3
CACSSGTGTDTQYF
TGTGCCTGTTCTAGCGGGACGGGCACAGATACGCAGTATTTT
>TRBD1|NA|TRBV27|TRBJ2-3
CASSLVGQSRTDTQYF
TGTGCCAGCAGTTTAGTGGGACAGAGTCGCACAGATACGCAGTATTTT
>NA|NA|TRBV5-6|TRBJ1-1
CASSLVPGVNTEAFF
TGTGCCAGCAGCTTGGTTCCAGGGGTGAACACTGAAGCTTTCTTT
>NA|NA|TRBV7-9|TRBJ1-2
CASSATQGPRGYTF
TGTGCCAGCAGCGCCACACAGGGCCCTCGGGGCTACACCTTC
>NA|NA|TRBV9|TRBJ2-1
CASSEGTSEQFF
TGTGCCAGCAGCGAGGGGACGAGTGAGCAGTTCTTC
>NA|NA|TRBV9|TRBJ2-7
CASSVAGGFSYEQYF
TGTGCCAGCAGCGTAGCCGGCGGTTTCTCCTACGAGCAGTACTTC
>TRBD1|NA|TRBV29-1|TRBJ1-1
CSVEGRGGADTEAFF
TGCAGCGTTGAAGGTCGAGGGGGCGCGGACACTGAAGCTTTCTTT
>TRBD1|NA|TRBV10-3|TRBJ1-1
CAISDPGQGRAEAFF
TGTGCCATCAGTGACCCCGGACAGGGGAGGGCTGAAGCTTTCTTT
>NA|NA|TRBV4-3|TRBJ2-3
CASSQFSTDTQYF
TGCGCCAGCAGCCAATTTAGCACAGATACGCAGTATTTT
>NA|NA|TRBV15|TRBJ2-2
CATSGNTGELFF
TGTGCCACCAGCGGTAACACCGGGGAGCTGTTTTTT
>NA|once|TRBV7-3|TRBJ2-2
CASSWTGTGELFF
TGTGCCAGCAGCTGGACGGGAACCGGGGAGCTGTTTTTT
>TRBD2|NA|TRBV27|TRBJ2-7
CASTRGSGSYEQYF
TGTGCCAGCACCCGCGGGAGTGGTTCCTACGAGCAGTACTTC
>TRBD2|few|TRBV4-1|TRBJ2-4
CASSRSGRDVDIQYF
TGCGCCAGCAGCCGGAGCGGGAGGGACGTGGACATTCAGTACTTC
>NA|NA|TRBV5-6|TRBJ2-7
CASSLAWSTAEEQYF
TGTGCCAGCAGCTTGGCATGGAGCACCGCGGAGGAGCAGTACTTC
>NA|NA|TRBV19|TRBJ1-1
CASSIPDTEAFF
TGTGCCAGTAGTATTCCGGACACTGAAGCTTTCTTT
>NA|NA|TRBV27|TRBJ1-3
CASSFRADSGNTIYF
TGTGCCAGCAGTTTTAGGGCAGACTCTGGAAACACCATATATTTT
>NA|NA|TRBV19|TRBJ1-5
CASSIGNQPQHF
TGTGCCAGTAGTATTGGCAATCAGCCCCAGCATTTT
>NA|NA|TRBV7-3|TRBJ1-2
CASSLRPGPEAGYTF
TGTGCCAGCAGCTTAAGGCCGGGCCCCGAGGCTGGCTACACCTTC
>TRBD2|NA|TRBV19|TRBJ2-3
CASSSSGVSTDTQYF
TGTGCCAGTAGTTCTAGCGGTGTCAGCACAGATACGCAGTATTTT
>NA|few|TRBV7-3|TRBJ2-2
CASSPSLSTDAPGELFF
TGTGCCAGCAGCCCGAGTCTCTCGACAGACGCACCCGGGGAGCTGTTTTTT
>NA|NA|TRBV10-3|TRBJ2-1
CAISLLEHNEQFF
TGTGCCATCAGCCTCCTAGAACACAATGAGCAGTTCTTC
>TRBD1|NA|TRBV6-1|TRBJ2-4
CASSEALGQGSLAKNIQYF
TGTGCCAGCAGTGAAGCGCTTGGACAGGGGTCATTAGCCAAAAACATTCAGTACTTC
>TRBD1|NA|TRBV7-9|TRBJ2-5
CASSLEGTGGETQYF
TGTGCCAGCAGCTTAGAGGGGACAGGGGGCGAGACCCAGTACTTC
>NA|NA|TRBV4-2|TRBJ1-3
CASSQAPGALSGNTIYF
TGTGCCAGCAGCCAAGCGCCCGGGGCCCTATCTGGAAACACCATATATTTT
>NA|few|TRBV29-1|TRBJ1-1
CSVGQVNTEAFF
TGCAGCGTTGGACAGGTGAACACTGAAGCTTTCTTT
>NA|NA|TRBV6-5|TRBJ1-6
CASSSGTFSSPLHF
TGTGCCAGCAGTTCAGGGACATTTTCTTCACCCCTCCACTTT
>TRBD1|once|TRBV14|TRBJ1-3
CASSGQAFSGNTIYF
TGTGCCAGCAGCGGACAGGCATTCTCTGGAAACACCATATATTTT
>TRBD2|once|TRBV7-9|TRBJ2-3
CASSTDLAGGTDTQYF
TGTGCCAGCAGCACAGACCTAGCGGGGGGCACTGATACGCAGTATTTT
>TRBD2|NA|TRBV2|TRBJ2-3
CASSGDPSSGRSTDTQYF
TGTGCCAGCAGTGGAGACCCCTCGAGCGGGAGGAGCACAGATACGCAGTATTTT
>NA|NA|TRBV28|TRBJ1-1
CASSSGGGGGSDTEAFF
TGTGCCAGCAGTTCTGGGGGAGGTGGGGGGTCCGACACTGAAGCTTTCTTT
>NA|once|TRBV13|TRBJ2-5
CASSPQGVRVGPQYF
TGTGCCAGCAGCCCCCAAGGCGTCCGTGTGGGGCCCCAGTACTTC
>TRBD1|NA|TRBV6-6|TRBJ2-7
CASGQGRLEQYF
TGTGCCAGCGGACAGGGAAGACTCGAGCAGTACTTC
>TRBD1|few|TRBV28|TRBJ1-5
CASSPPGQSNQPQHF
TGTGCCAGCAGTCCTCCGGGACAGAGTAATCAGCCCCAGCATTTT
>NA|NA|TRBV5-5|TRBJ2-7
CASSPAGTRGYEQYF
TGTGCCAGCAGCCCGGCGGGTACTCGCGGGTACGAGCAGTACTTC
>NA|NA|TRBV21-1|TRBJ2-1
CASSKAPGQERDTEQFF
TGTGCCAGCAGCAAAGCGCCGGGACAGGAAAGGGATACTGAGCAGTTCTTC
>NA|NA|TRBV5-1|TRBJ2-7
CASSLGQLPYEQYF
TGCGCCAGCAGCTTGGGACAATTACCCTACGAGCAGTACTTC
>NA|NA|TRBV29-1|TRBJ1-2
CSDRMPDGYTF
TGCAGCGACAGGATGCCGGATGGCTACACCTTC
>NA|NA|TRBV7-8|TRBJ1-2
CASSFRQYEGGYTF
TGTGCCAGCAGCTTTCGACAGTATGAGGGTGGCTACACCTTC